The clone carrying this TCR beta chain was detected only a few times. The sample originates from a study of blood T cell repertoires in COVID-19. The CDR3 has 12 residues. V gave up 8 bases and J gave up 5 bases, with 9 bases separating them. The assay was immunoSEQ multiplex PCR, and TCRdb's table has in-frame clones only and misses some. Of about 300,000 clones in the sample, roughly 90% were seen once. The receptor comes from a young man who had recovered from COVID-19. The sequenced sample consisted of peripheral blood. The chain links TRBV12-3 or TRBV12-4 to TRBJ2-2; tentatively, D is TRBD2 (6 bases). In nucleotides, the CDR3 is TGTGCCAGCGAAGGGAGGACCGGGGAGCTGTTTTTT. It is translated as CASEGRTGELFF.